These T cell receptor beta chains were read from a single sample in a study of early T cells in non-severe SARS-CoV-2 infection. Each CDR3 protein gets one entry after TCRdb re-called the 5' RACE reads with MiXCR. The sample lists about 70,000 distinct CDR3 sequences, 9% to 10% occurring once. The sequencing here drew on whole blood, taken at baseline. The receptors come from an adult who was a healthcare worker with PCR-confirmed SARS-CoV-2 infection or an uninfected control (not recorded which). Both conserved end residues are part of each CDR3. D genes are given only for firm matches. A clone size is listed for some rows: how often the clone was seen (once, few, many), or a class if it is expanded.

d_call: -; v_call: TRBV9; clone_size: medium-sized; j_call: TRBJ1-1; cdr3_nt: TGTGCCAGCAGCGTAGGTCTCAGGGAGAACACTGAAGCTTTCTTT; cdr3_aa: CASSVGLRENTEAFF
d_call: -; v_call: TRBV10-1; clone_size: -; j_call: TRBJ2-2; cdr3_nt: TGCGCCAGCAGGAGGTTCAAGAACACCGGGGAGCTGTTTTTT; cdr3_aa: CASRRFKNTGELFF
d_call: TRBD2; v_call: TRBV7-2; clone_size: -; j_call: TRBJ2-1; cdr3_nt: TGTGCCAGCAGTACGGGACTAGCCTCCAATGAGCAGTTCTTC; cdr3_aa: CASSTGLASNEQFF
d_call: TRBD1; v_call: TRBV28; clone_size: many; j_call: TRBJ1-5; cdr3_nt: TGTGCCAGCAGGACAGGGAATCAGCCCCAGCATTTT; cdr3_aa: CASRTGNQPQHF
d_call: -; v_call: TRBV29-1; clone_size: -; j_call: TRBJ2-2; cdr3_nt: TGCAGCGCACTAACCACCGGGGAGCTGTTTTTT; cdr3_aa: CSALTTGELFF
d_call: -; v_call: TRBV5-1; clone_size: many; j_call: TRBJ1-1; cdr3_nt: TGCGCCAGCAGCTTGATTCTCAGGGGAGACACTGAAGCTTTCTTT; cdr3_aa: CASSLILRGDTEAFF
d_call: -; v_call: TRBV5-4; clone_size: -; j_call: TRBJ2-1; cdr3_nt: TGTGCCAGCAGTCTGGACGAGTACAATGAGCAGTTCTTC; cdr3_aa: CASSLDEYNEQFF
d_call: TRBD1; v_call: TRBV4-3; clone_size: many; j_call: TRBJ2-3; cdr3_nt: TGCGCCAGCAGCCAAGACAGGGGGCCAAGCACAGATACGCAGTATTTT; cdr3_aa: CASSQDRGPSTDTQYF
d_call: -; v_call: TRBV7-6; clone_size: few; j_call: TRBJ1-1; cdr3_nt: TGTGCCAGCAGCTTATCGGTCGGGGGTGATACTGAAGCTTTCTTT; cdr3_aa: CASSLSVGGDTEAFF
d_call: TRBD2; v_call: TRBV3-1; clone_size: few; j_call: TRBJ2-1; cdr3_nt: TGTGCCAGCAGCCCAGTCCCCGTACTAGCGAAAGAGTACAATGAGCAGTTCTTC; cdr3_aa: CASSPVPVLAKEYNEQFF
d_call: TRBD1; v_call: TRBV28; clone_size: few; j_call: TRBJ1-1; cdr3_nt: TGTGCCAGCAGCCTGCTACAGGGGGCCTTCACTGAAGCTTTCTTT; cdr3_aa: CASSLLQGAFTEAFF
d_call: -; v_call: TRBV20-1; clone_size: few; j_call: TRBJ1-3; cdr3_nt: TGCAGTGCTAGAGTAGAGGGGTCTGGAAACACCATATATTTT; cdr3_aa: CSARVEGSGNTIYF
d_call: -; v_call: TRBV20-1; clone_size: -; j_call: TRBJ1-1; cdr3_nt: TGCAGTGCTTCCACCCCGGGGAGGGCGAACACTGAAGCTTTCTTT; cdr3_aa: CSASTPGRANTEAFF
d_call: -; v_call: TRBV6-5; clone_size: many; j_call: TRBJ1-1; cdr3_nt: TGTGCCAGCAGTTACGGGACGGTGACGAGGAAGAACACTGAAGCTTTCTTT; cdr3_aa: CASSYGTVTRKNTEAFF
d_call: -; v_call: TRBV7-9; clone_size: many; j_call: TRBJ2-1; cdr3_nt: TGTGCCAGCAGCTTAGTCGGCGGGGCTTCCTACAATGAGCAGTTCTTC; cdr3_aa: CASSLVGGASYNEQFF
d_call: TRBD2; v_call: TRBV4-3; clone_size: many; j_call: TRBJ2-1; cdr3_nt: TGCGCCAGCAGCCAAGATTTTGGGGGGACTAGCGGGATCGGGCAGTTCTTC; cdr3_aa: CASSQDFGGTSGIGQFF
d_call: -; v_call: TRBV9; clone_size: -; j_call: TRBJ2-7; cdr3_nt: TGTGCCAGCAGCCGGACAGATTTCCCCTACGAGCAGTACTTC; cdr3_aa: CASSRTDFPYEQYF
d_call: TRBD1; v_call: TRBV5-1; clone_size: -; j_call: TRBJ2-5; cdr3_nt: TGCGCCAGCAGCCCGCAGGGGGCGCATGAGACCCAGTACTTC; cdr3_aa: CASSPQGAHETQYF
d_call: -; v_call: TRBV3-1; clone_size: many; j_call: TRBJ1-1; cdr3_nt: TGTGCCAGCAGCCAAGAAGGGTTGGAGGCTTTCTTT; cdr3_aa: CASSQEGLEAFF
d_call: -; v_call: TRBV29-1; clone_size: few; j_call: TRBJ2-7; cdr3_nt: TGCAGCGTTCGCGAAGGGGCTGGACTCTCCTACGAGCAGTACTTC; cdr3_aa: CSVREGAGLSYEQYF
d_call: TRBD2; v_call: TRBV5-1; clone_size: few; j_call: TRBJ2-2; cdr3_nt: TGCGCCAGCAGCTTAAGCGGGACTAACACCGGGGAGCTGTTTTTT; cdr3_aa: CASSLSGTNTGELFF
d_call: -; v_call: TRBV9; clone_size: many; j_call: TRBJ1-3; cdr3_nt: TGTGCCAGCAGTTCAGGGGTCTCTGGAAACACCATATATTTT; cdr3_aa: CASSSGVSGNTIYF
d_call: TRBD2; v_call: TRBV7-9; clone_size: -; j_call: TRBJ2-1; cdr3_nt: TGTGCCAGCAGCTTACCCCCCCGACTAGCGGGAGCCTACAATGAGCAGTTCTTC; cdr3_aa: CASSLPPRLAGAYNEQFF
d_call: TRBD2; v_call: TRBV28; clone_size: -; j_call: TRBJ2-7; cdr3_nt: TGTGCCAGCAGTTCCGACGGCGGGAGTATCTACGAGCAGTACTTC; cdr3_aa: CASSSDGGSIYEQYF